The rows below give T cell receptor beta chains drawn from one sample of a study of shared clonotypes between healthy human individuals. The protocol was immunoSEQ multiplex PCR, while the TCRdb copy is restricted to in-frame clones and leaves out a portion. Found here are 550,000 to 800,000 clones, roughly 91% of them singletons; the top ten hold about 33%. Sequencing input: memory CD8+ T cells from PBMCs. All receptors derive from a young man in good health. Some clones in this sample may be carry-over from other donors' samples. CDR3s include the opening cysteine and the closing phenylalanine or tryptophan. The order of the fields is CDR3 protein, CDR3 DNA, J gene, D gene, V gene, clone size. The D gene is left open where the match is weak. Only some rows state a clone size, as once, few, many or a class for expanded clones.

CASSPESSTDTQYF TGTGCCAGCAGCCCAGAGTCAAGCACAGATACGCAGTATTTT TRBJ2-3 NA TRBV5-6 NA
CASSPEPGPSYEQYF TGTGCCAGCAGCCCAGAGCCGGGTCCCTCCTACGAGCAGTACTTC TRBJ2-7 NA TRBV9 NA
CASSQGNTEAFF TGCGCCAGCAGCCAAGGTAACACTGAAGCTTTCTTT TRBJ1-1 NA TRBV4-1 NA
CASTLGDYEQYF TGTGCCAGCACCCTAGGGGACTACGAGCAGTACTTC TRBJ2-7 NA TRBV7-9 NA
CATSRASGFQETQYF TGTGCCACCAGCAGGGCCTCGGGTTTCCAGGAGACCCAGTACTTC TRBJ2-5 NA TRBV15 NA
CASSLDGSSYEQYF TGTGCCAGCAGCCTGGACGGGAGCTCCTACGAGCAGTACTTC TRBJ2-7 NA TRBV28 NA
CASSPEAGRYGEQFF TGTGCCAGCAGCCCGGAGGCGGGAAGATACGGTGAGCAGTTCTTC TRBJ2-1 NA TRBV13 NA
CASSETGGATEAFF TGTGCCAGCAGTGAGACAGGGGGCGCCACTGAAGCTTTCTTT TRBJ1-1 TRBD1 TRBV2 NA
CASSFGQGNTEAFF TGTGCCAGCAGCTTTGGACAGGGAAACACTGAAGCTTTCTTT TRBJ1-1 TRBD1 TRBV5-6 NA
CASSYLAGSSYNEQFF TGTGCCAGCAGTTACTTAGCGGGGAGCTCCTACAATGAGCAGTTCTTC TRBJ2-1 TRBD2 TRBV6-5 NA
CASSWERSTDTQYF TGCGCCAGCAGCTGGGAACGGAGCACAGATACGCAGTATTTT TRBJ2-3 NA TRBV5-1 NA
CASSDISVRETQYF TGTGCCAGCAGTGACATTAGCGTAAGGGAGACCCAGTACTTC TRBJ2-5 NA TRBV25-1 NA
CASSLGRTDTQYF TGTGCCAGCAGTTTGGGCCGCACAGATACGCAGTATTTT TRBJ2-3 NA TRBV27 NA
CASSSPIAAGAVDEQFF TGTGCCAGCAGCTCCCCAATAGCAGCGGGAGCCGTGGATGAGCAGTTCTTC TRBJ2-1 TRBD2 TRBV7-9 NA
CASSFGTSGNQPQHF TGTGCCAGCAGTTTTGGCACCTCGGGCAATCAGCCCCAGCATTTT TRBJ1-5 NA TRBV28 few
CAISGSETSSYEQYF TGTGCCATCAGTGGGTCGGAGACGTCCTCCTACGAGCAGTACTTC TRBJ2-7 NA TRBV10-3 NA
CAWSGASWTEQYF TGTGCCTGGAGTGGGGCTAGCTGGACCGAGCAGTACTTC TRBJ2-7 NA TRBV30 few
CASRQSTGLEQYF TGTGCCAGCAGACAGAGCACAGGGCTCGAGCAGTACTTC TRBJ2-7 NA TRBV28 few